These T cell receptor beta chains were read from a single sample in a study of sequential checkpoint blockade in melanoma. Produced via immunoSEQ multiplex PCR; TCRdb's table is partial and in-frame only. The repertoire holds roughly 16,000 clones, with 80% as singletons. Sequencing was performed on CD8+ T cells sorted from blood (inferred from file names), taken from a patient given nivolumab and ipilimumab in sequence. These TCRs come from a human donor with melanoma. CDR3s include the opening cysteine and the closing phenylalanine or tryptophan. A D gene is named only where the DNA matches it firmly. Clone size is not always given. Where it is, it says once, few, many or a class for expanded clones.

v_call	clone_size	d_call	j_call	cdr3_nt	cdr3_aa
TRBV5-4	.	.	TRBJ2-7	TGTGCCAGCAGCTTAGGCTTGTTGAACGGGGATTCATCCTACGAGCAGCACTTC	CASSLGLLNGDSSYEQHF
TRBV4-1	.	.	TRBJ2-7	TGCGCCAGCAGCCAAGTTCGAGACAGCTCCTACGAGCAGTACTTC	CASSQVRDSSYEQYF
TRBV27	once	TRBD1	TRBJ2-7	TGTGCCAGCAGTTTAGCCGGGACAGGCGCCCTTTACGAGCAGTACTTC	CASSLAGTGALYEQYF
TRBV11-2	.	.	TRBJ1-3	TGTGCCAGCAGCTTAGAGCCCAGGCAGATCTCTGGAAACACCATATATTTT	CASSLEPRQISGNTIYF
TRBV19	.	TRBD1	TRBJ2-7	TGTGCCAGTAGTATGTGGGACAGCTCCTACGAGCAGTACTTC	CASSMWDSSYEQYF
TRBV9	.	.	TRBJ1-4	TGTGCCAGCAGCGGGGGGGACGGATTAGGTGAAAAACTGTTTTTT	CASSGGDGLGEKLFF
TRBV9	.	TRBD1	TRBJ1-6	TGTGCCAGTCCGACAGGGATTAGAGTCGAAAGGGATTCACCCCTCCACTTT	CASPTGIRVERDSPLHF
TRBV11-2	.	.	TRBJ2-7	TGTGCCAGCAGCTCAGGCGCCGTCGAGCAGTACTTC	CASSSGAVEQYF
TRBV10-3	.	TRBD2	TRBJ2-7	TGTGCCACGCTAGCGGGAGCATCCTACGAGCAGTACTTC	CATLAGASYEQYF
TRBV27	.	.	TRBJ2-7	TGTGCCAGCAGTTTTAAACAGACCTCCTACGAGCAGTACTTC	CASSFKQTSYEQYF
TRBV10-3	few	TRBD1	TRBJ2-7	TGTGCCATCAGTGAGTCCGACAGGGCGGGCGAGCAGTACTTC	CAISESDRAGEQYF
TRBV11-2	.	.	TRBJ2-7	TGTGCCAGCAGCTTAATGCAGGCTTGGGAGCAGTACTTC	CASSLMQAWEQYF
TRBV27	.	.	TRBJ1-1	TGTGCCAGCAGTTTCGGCGGGAACACTGAAGCTTTCTTT	CASSFGGNTEAFF
TRBV30	.	.	TRBJ2-7	TGTGCCTGGAGTCCTAGTGACTACGAGCAGTACTTC	CAWSPSDYEQYF
TRBV10-3	.	TRBD2	TRBJ2-7	TGTGCCATGGCCCAGCGGGGAGACTCCTACGAGCAGTACTTC	CAMAQRGDSYEQYF
TRBV13	.	TRBD1	TRBJ2-7	TGTGCCAGCAGCGGGGGACAGGGGCAGTACTTC	CASSGGQGQYF
TRBV5-6	.	.	TRBJ1-5	TGTGCCAGCAACTTTGGGGGGTCTTATCAGCCCCAGCATTTT	CASNFGGSYQPQHF
TRBV7-2	.	.	TRBJ2-1	TGTGCCAGCAGCTTAGCTGGGGGGGCATACAATGAGCAGTTCTTC	CASSLAGGAYNEQFF
TRBV28	.	TRBD1	TRBJ1-4	TGTGCCAGCAGAAACAGGGGGGATAATGAAAAACTGTTTTTT	CASRNRGDNEKLFF
TRBV19	once	.	TRBJ2-7	TGTGCCAGTAGACAGGGCTACGAGCAGTACTTC	CASRQGYEQYF
TRBV6-5	few	TRBD2	TRBJ2-7	TGTGCCAGCAGTTACTCGACTGGCGGGGGGATCTACGAGCAGTACTTC	CASSYSTGGGIYEQYF
TRBV27	.	.	TRBJ2-7	TGTGCCAGCAGTTTACAGGGGAACTCCTACGAGCAGTACTTC	CASSLQGNSYEQYF
TRBV5-1	.	TRBD1	TRBJ2-1	TGCGCCAGCAGCTGGACCGGGACAGGGGGCTCTAGTAGCGGGAGTCTTGGTGAGCAGTTCTTC	CASSWTGTGGSSSGSLGEQFF
TRBV7-9	.	TRBD1	TRBJ2-3	TGTGCCAGCAGCCCGCAGACAGGGGGCACAGATACGCAGTATTTT	CASSPQTGGTDTQYF
TRBV1	.	.	TRBJ2-7	TGCACCAGCAGCCATCGGGACAGGGGTTCCGAGCAGTACTTC	CTSSHRDRGSEQYF
TRBV7-9	.	.	TRBJ1-1	TGTGCCAGCGGCCCGAACACTGAAGCTTTCTTT	CASGPNTEAFF
TRBV29-1	.	.	TRBJ2-3	TGCAGCGTTGATCAAGGGGGAGCAGATACGCAGTATTTT	CSVDQGGADTQYF
TRBV7-9	.	.	TRBJ1-2	TGTGCCAGCAGCTCCCAGACGACAGCTAACTATGGCTACACCTTC	CASSSQTTANYGYTF
TRBV5-4	.	TRBD1	TRBJ1-2	TGTGCCAGCAGCCCCAGTATGGAGGGCGGGACAGGGGAAAACTATGGCTACACCTTC	CASSPSMEGGTGENYGYTF
TRBV27	.	.	TRBJ1-1	TGTGCCAGCAGTTCGCATAATATAGGGGTGAACACTGAAGCTTTCTTT	CASSSHNIGVNTEAFF
TRBV9	.	.	TRBJ2-7	TGTGCCAGCAGCCTTAGCGTTTCGAAAGAGCAGTACTTC	CASSLSVSKEQYF
TRBV4-1	.	.	TRBJ1-1	TGCGCCAGCAGCCAAGATAGCCCTGAAGCTTTCTTT	CASSQDSPEAFF
TRBV7-9	.	TRBD1	TRBJ2-6	TGTGCCAGCAGCTCCACAGGGGGCTGGGGGGCCAACGTCCTGACTTTC	CASSSTGGWGANVLTF
TRBV29-1	.	TRBD2	TRBJ2-7	TGCAGCGTTGTTCCTAGCGGGTCCTACGAGCAGTACTTC	CSVVPSGSYEQYF
TRBV19	.	.	TRBJ1-1	TGTGCCAGTAGCCCGGGAATGTCGAACACTGAAGCTTTCTTT	CASSPGMSNTEAFF
TRBV4-1	medium-sized	TRBD1	TRBJ2-7	TGCGCCAGCAGCCCGGGACAGGGAGGGAACGAGCAGTACTTC	CASSPGQGGNEQYF
TRBV4-3	.	.	TRBJ1-1	TGCGCCAGCAGCCTAGACATAGGGGCGAACACTGAAGCTTTCTTT	CASSLDIGANTEAFF
TRBV7-6	.	TRBD2	TRBJ2-7	TGTGCCAGCAGCTCCACAGCTACTAGCGGGAGGGCCTACGAGCAGTACTTC	CASSSTATSGRAYEQYF
TRBV19	.	TRBD1	TRBJ2-7	TGTGCCAGCTCGACAGGGCCTACCTACGAGCAGTACTTC	CASSTGPTYEQYF
TRBV9	.	TRBD1	TRBJ1-1	TGTGCCAGCAGCTCCACGACAGGGGCCAGCGCTGAAGCTTTCTTT	CASSSTTGASAEAFF
TRBV27	.	.	TRBJ2-2	TGTGCCAGCAGCGTTTTAGCCGGGGAGCTGTTTTTT	CASSVLAGELFF
TRBV29-1	.	.	TRBJ2-7	TGCAGCGTTGAATTGAGGAACGAGCAGTACTTC	CSVELRNEQYF
TRBV7-9	.	TRBD1	TRBJ2-7	TGTGCCAGCAGCTTAGGCATCAAGGACAGGGAAGCGTTC	CASSLGIKDREAF
TRBV5-1	.	.	TRBJ2-7	TGCGCCAGCAGCTTGGCCGTCACAGGTCCCTACGAGCAGTACTTC	CASSLAVTGPYEQYF
TRBV4-2	.	TRBD1	TRBJ1-1	TGTGCCAGCAGCCCAGGACAGGGTGAAGCTTTCTTT	CASSPGQGEAFF
TRBV2	.	.	TRBJ2-7	TGTGCCAGCAGAGGACTAGAGCAGTACTTC	CASRGLEQYF
TRBV19	.	TRBD2	TRBJ2-1	TGTGCCAGTAGTATAGGGGCTAGCGGGGGGAATGAGCAGTTCTTC	CASSIGASGGNEQFF